What follows are 31 T cell receptor beta chains derived from one specimen sequenced in a study of identical twins. A single record per CDR3 protein comes from TCRdb applying MiXCR to the 5' RACE reads. The table shows approximately 490,000 distinct CDR3 sequences, with around 22% occurring only once. This sample also appeared in a second study, on yellow fever vaccine responses in identical twins.

Sequenced input: CD4+ T cells sorted from blood. These receptors all come from a woman in her late teens or twenties in good health.

This clonotype was observed a few times. The J gene is TRBJ2-3, the V gene TRBV9; D is perhaps TRBD2 (5 bases). Deletions cut 0 bases from V and 0 bases from J, with 17 bases between. CDR1 is SGDLS and CDR2 is YYNGEE in the germline V gene. There are 18 residues in the CDR3. The CDR3 sequence is CASSVAGSHQISTDTQYF. CDR3 nucleotides: TGTGCCAGCAGCGTAGCGGGGAGCCACCAAATAAGCACAGATACGCAGTATTTT.

This clonotype was observed a handful of times. J is TRBJ2-5 and V is TRBV2; D is unresolved. The germline gives CDR1 SNHLY, CDR2 FYNNEI. The CDR3 spans 14 residues. V gave up 7 bases and J gave up 1 base, with 13 bases separating them. The CDR3 sequence is CASTIGLAQETQYF. The CDR3 DNA sequence: TGTGCCAGCACTATTGGTTTGGCCCAAGAGACCCAGTACTTC. The complete variable domain, with remaining parts taken from reference TRBV2 and TRBJ2-5, reads EPEVTQTPSHQVTQMGQEVILRCVPISNHLYFYWYRQILGQKVEFLVSFYNNEISEKSEIFDDQFSVERPDGSNFTLKIRSTKLEDSAMYFCASTIGLAQETQYFGPGTRLLVL.

The sample holds a few counts of this clonotype. This chain connects TRBV6-2 or TRBV6-3 to TRBJ2-2; no definite D call. The V end was cut by 3 bases, the J end by 8 bases, with 4 bases between. This CDR3 has 11 amino acids. From germline, CDR1 is MNHEY and CDR2 SVGEGT. The CDR3 region is CASSYMGELFF. In DNA form, the CDR3 reads TGTGCCAGCAGTTATATGGGGGAGCTGTTTTTT.

The chain couples TRBV10-2 to TRBJ2-3; D possibly matches TRBD1 or TRBD2 (6 bases each). Trimming shortened V by 4 bases and J by 10 bases, and 15 bases separated the two germline ends. The germline gives CDR1 WSHSY, CDR2 SAAADI. The CDR3 spans 13 residues. CDR3 nucleotide sequence: TGCGCCAGCAGTGGCGGGACAAATCTTGCGCAGTATTTT. This encodes CASSGGTNLAQYF.

This clonotype was seen a few times. Its ends do not fully match the called genes, so a read error is possible. The rearrangement joins TRBV28 to TRBJ2-2, with TRBD2 matching over 7 bases. The CDR3 is 15 amino acids. Germline CDR1 and CDR2: MDHEN and SYDVKM. CDR3 amino acids: CASTLSSGGTGELFF. CDR3 DNA sequence: TGTGCCAGCACCCTATCTAGCGGAGGCACCGGGGAGTTGTTTTTT.

V gene TRBV5-1 combines with J gene TRBJ2-1, with D tentatively TRBD2 (5 bases). The CDR3 is 13 amino acids. Deletions cut 3 bases from V and 6 bases from J, with 10 bases between. Germline V CDR1 and CDR2: SGHRS, YFSETQ. The CDR3 DNA follows: TGCGCCAGCAGCTCAACCCGGGGCAATGAGCAGTTCTTC. The encoded protein is CASSSTRGNEQFF.

The chain combines TRBV2 with TRBJ1-1; D gene unclear. Trimming pared 6 bases from V and 0 bases from J, leaving 11 bases between. CDR1 is SNHLY and CDR2 is FYNNEI in the germline V gene. This CDR3 has 14 amino acids. The CDR3 coding sequence is TGTGCCAGCAGCGCTCAGGTACTGAACACTGAAGCTTTCTTT. It codes for CASSAQVLNTEAFF.

The rearrangement joins TRBV7-3 to TRBJ2-1; 10 bases are a match to TRBD2. The CDR3 sequence is 15 residues long. The germline gives CDR1 SGHTA, CDR2 FQGTGA. V lost 5 bases to trimming and J lost 6 bases; unmatched junction nucleotides: 7. This CDR3 is CASSPLAGVSNEQFF. CDR3 bases: TGTGCCAGCAGCCCTCTAGCGGGAGTTAGCAATGAGCAGTTCTTC. Supplemented by reference TRBV7-3 and TRBJ2-1, the full variable domain reads GAGVSQTPSNKVTEKGKYVELRCDPISGHTALYWYRQSLGQGPEFLIYFQGTGAADDSGLPNDRFFAVRPEGSVSTLKIQRTERGDSAVYLCASSPLAGVSNEQFFGPGTRLTVL.

A few counts support this clonotype. This sequence joins TRBV5-1 and TRBJ2-1; D perhaps matches TRBD1 (6 bases). CDR3 length equals 17 residues. The ends were cut back, 0 bases at V and 3 bases at J, with 16 bases in the middle. CDR1 is SGHRS, CDR2 YFSETQ, per germline. CDR3 amino acids: CASSLAGVGTNYNEQFF. The CDR3 coding sequence is TGCGCCAGCAGCTTGGCCGGGGTCGGGACAAACTACAATGAGCAGTTCTTC.

This clonotype was found a few times. This chain joins TRBV2 and TRBJ2-2, with 10 bases fitting TRBD2. Trimming at V came to 8 bases and at J to 4 bases, leaving 7 bases not matched to a gene. CDR1 is SNHLY and CDR2 is FYNNEI in the germline V gene. The CDR3 consists of 15 residues. CDR3 sequence (DNA): TGTGCCAGCGAGGGGCTAGCGGGAGCCACCGGGGAGCTGTTTTTT. Its translation: CASEGLAGATGELFF.

This clonotype showed up just a few times. The chain is built from TRBV29-1 and TRBJ1-2; D possibly corresponds to TRBD1 (5 bases). Between the trimmed V and J ends, which lost 5 bases and 5 bases, there was a span of 9 bases. The CDR3 is 11 residues long. CDR1 and CDR2 (germline): SQVTM, ANQGSEA. CDR3 in amino acids: CSVQGDYGYTF. As DNA, the CDR3 is TGCAGCGTTCAGGGCGATTATGGCTACACCTTC.

The table lists this clonotype with a count of one. V and J are TRBV5-5 and TRBJ2-7; D may be TRBD2 (6 bases). CDR1 and CDR2 from the germline V gene are SGHKS and YYEKEE (reference sequence). The germline V and J ends were trimmed by 7 bases and 2 bases, with 16 bases remaining between them. The CDR3 covers 14 residues. The CDR3 bases are TGTGCCAGCTCGTCCGCCGGGGGTCCCTACGAGCAGTACGTC. This sequence encodes CASSSAGGPYEQYV.

This chain joins TRBV27 and TRBJ2-1, with TRBD2 matching 9 bases. The CDR3 sequence is 16 residues long. Unmatched junction bases numbered 14, after V lost 5 bases and J lost 9 bases. Germline CDR1 MNHEY, CDR2 SMNVEV (reference sequence). The chain's CDR3 is CASSPAGTSSLGEQFF. The CDR3 nucleotides read TGTGCCAGCAGTCCGGCCGGGACTAGCTCATTGGGTGAGCAGTTCTTC.

The genes are TRBV7-7 and TRBJ2-5, with 11 bases that match TRBD2. Germline V CDR1 and CDR2: SSHAT, FNYEAQ (reference sequence). V shed 6 bases and J 5 bases; nucleotides not matched to a gene: 8. The CDR3 sequence is 15 residues long. The DNA of the CDR3 is TGTGCCAGCAGACCAACTAGCGGGAGTAGGGAGACCCAGTACTTC. It codes for CASRPTSGSRETQYF.

Only a few counts were recorded for this clonotype. J is TRBJ2-3 and V is TRBV24-1; 8 bases line up with TRBD1. The ends lost 4 bases at V and 3 bases at J; junction bases unmatched: 17. This CDR3 region has 19 residues. Germline V lookup: CDR1 KGHDR, CDR2 SFDVKD. DNA of the CDR3: TGTGCCACCAGTGACCCCCGGGACAGGACTATCGGGGGAACAGATACGCAGTATTTT. Protein product: CATSDPRDRTIGGTDTQYF.

The rearrangement uses TRBV19 and TRBJ2-1, with D tentatively TRBD1 (5 bases). The CDR3 runs to 15 residues. The germline CDR1 and CDR2 sequences are LNHDA and SQIVND (reference sequence). The V end lost 4 bases, the J end lost 6 bases, and 16 bases lay between the germline ends. The CDR3 nucleotides read TGTGCCAGTAGTACCGGACGGCCGCAGGGCAATGAGCAGTTCTTC. Translating gives CASSTGRPQGNEQFF.

This rearrangement joins TRBV6-1 to TRBJ1-4; 12 positions agree with TRBD1. Germline V lookup: CDR1 MNHNS, CDR2 SASEGT. This CDR3 has 17 amino acids. The V gene end was trimmed by 2 bases and the J gene end by 9 bases; junction bases not matched to a gene: 10. The CDR3 DNA reads TGTGCCAGCAGTGAAACCCCGGGACAGGGGGCTAGTCAAAAACTGTTTTTT. Protein product: CASSETPGQGASQKLFF.

This clonotype was recorded a few times. This chain links TRBV12-3 or TRBV12-4 with TRBJ2-1, with D possibly matching TRBD1 (6 bases). V shed 7 bases and J shed 4 bases, with 14 bases lying between them. The CDR3 consists of 14 residues. For the CDR3, the DNA is TGTGCCAGCACCCCAAGTACAGGGTACAATGAGCAGTTCTTC. Protein sequence: CASTPSTGYNEQFF.

This clonotype was counted only a few times. The J gene is TRBJ2-5, the V gene TRBV7-9; D not resolved. This CDR3 has 14 residues. CDR1 is SEHNR and CDR2 is FQNEAQ in the germline V gene (reference sequence). With 5 bases removed from V and 3 bases from J, the gap between germline ends came to 13 bases. CDR3 bases: TGTGCCAGCAGCCCGATTAGGAGAAAAGAGACCCAGTACTTC. This codes for CASSPIRRKETQYF.

V and J are TRBV7-8 and TRBJ2-5, with D perhaps matching TRBD1 or TRBD2 (5 bases each). The CDR3 is 15 amino acids. Per germline, CDR1 SGHVS and CDR2 FQNEAQ. Between the trimmed V and J ends, which lost 1 base and 2 bases, there was a span of 11 bases. CDR3 nucleotide sequence: TGTGCCAGCAGCTTAGGGGGGTATAGTCAAGAGACCCAGTACTTC. It specifies CASSLGGYSQETQYF.

The rearrangement joins TRBV7-9 to TRBJ2-5; D is ambiguous. The germline V gene encodes CDR1 SEHNR and CDR2 FQNEAQ (reference sequence). The V end was cut by 5 bases, the J end by 3 bases, with 13 bases between. The CDR3 sequence is 14 residues long. The DNA for the CDR3 is TGTGCCAGCAGCCGCGGATGGCGTGAAGAGACCCAGTACTTC. Its protein is CASSRGWREETQYF.

This clonotype has just a few counts. The chain has TRBV20-1 and TRBJ2-5; D is possibly TRBD1 (6 bases). V was shortened by 6 bases and J by 3 bases, with 20 bases between the two germline ends. CDR3 length: 15 residues. Germline V lookup: CDR1 DFQATT, CDR2 SNEGSKA (reference sequence). The DNA of the CDR3 is TGCAGTGCCAATAAGGGGGACAAACGAAAAGAGACCCAGTACTTC. Its protein product is CSANKGDKRKETQYF.

This chain connects TRBV12-3 or TRBV12-4 to TRBJ2-1; weak D call: TRBD1 (6 bases). V gave up 0 bases and J gave up 5 bases, with 11 bases separating them. The CDR3 consists of 15 residues. The CDR3 spells CASSLAGGAHNEQFF. CDR3 nucleotide sequence: TGTGCCAGCAGTTTAGCAGGGGGTGCGCACAATGAGCAGTTCTTC.

The table lists this clonotype with a few counts. The chain has TRBV20-1 and TRBJ2-4; weak D call: TRBD2 (6 bases). The ends were cut back, 5 bases at V and 0 bases at J, with 11 bases in the middle. Looked up from germline, CDR1 is DFQATT and CDR2 is SNEGSKA (reference sequence). There are 14 residues in the CDR3. For the CDR3, the DNA is TGCAGTGCTTACCCGGGACTAGCCAAAAACATTCAGTACTTC. Its translation: CSAYPGLAKNIQYF.

This clonotype showed up just a few times. The gene calls are TRBV20-1 and TRBJ1-1; D not resolved. This CDR3 spans 15 amino acids. Between the trimmed V and J ends, which lost 0 bases and 0 bases, there was a span of 11 bases. The germline gives CDR1 DFQATT, CDR2 SNEGSKA (reference sequence). CDR3 sequence: CSARDLAKMNTEAFF. The CDR3 coding sequence is TGCAGTGCTAGAGATCTCGCTAAGATGAACACTGAAGCTTTCTTT.

This clonotype was seen only a few times. V is TRBV7-2 and J is TRBJ2-1; TRBD2 agrees at 9 bases. The CDR3 sequence is 15 residues long. With 7 bases clipped from V and 7 bases from J, the junction kept 11 bases outside the gene matches. Germline V lookup: CDR1 SGHTA, CDR2 FQGNSA. CDR3 sequence reads: CASTSEVAGANEQFF. CDR3 sequence (DNA): TGTGCCAGCACCTCGGAGGTAGCGGGAGCTAATGAGCAGTTCTTC. Variable domain in full (rest from reference TRBV7-2 and TRBJ2-1): GAGVSQSPSNKVTEKGKDVELRCDPISGHTALYWYRQSLGQGLEFLIYFQGNSAPDKSGLPSDRFSAERTGGSVSTLTIQRTQQEDSAVYLCASTSEVAGANEQFFGPGTRLTVL.

This clonotype was found a few times. This chain joins TRBV24-1 and TRBJ2-4; D is perhaps TRBD2 (5 bases). Germline V gene lookup returns CDR1 KGHDR and CDR2 SFDVKD. The CDR3 loop spans 13 amino acids. V dropped 4 bases and J dropped 10 bases, with 13 bases sitting between them. CDR3 nucleotides: TGTGCCACCAGTGACGGCCTGGAGGTGATTCAGTACTTC. Its translation is CATSDGLEVIQYF.

The chain couples TRBV5-1 to TRBJ2-2; tentative D call: TRBD2 (6 bases). Per germline, CDR1 SGHRS and CDR2 YFSETQ. V lost 0 bases, J lost 7 bases, and 10 bases lay in between. This CDR3 is built from 14 residues. The CDR3 DNA reads as TGCGCCAGCAGCTTGGGTGGGACTGACGGGGAGCTGTTTTTT. It yields the protein CASSLGGTDGELFF.

This clonotype has a handful of counts. The chain couples TRBV15 to TRBJ2-5; 8 positions agree with TRBD2. Trimming cost V 1 base and J 5 bases; bases outside gene matches: 3. The CDR3 extends over 14 amino acids. Germline V lookup: CDR1 LNHNV, CDR2 YYDKDF (reference sequence). Here the CDR3 DNA reads TGTGCCACCAGCAGAGTTAGCGGGGTTGAGACCCAGTACTTC. This encodes CATSRVSGVETQYF. Full variable domain (rest looked up from reference TRBV15 and TRBJ2-5): DAMVIQNPRYQVTQFGKPVTLSCSQTLNHNVMYWYQQKSSQAPKLLFHYYDKDFNNEADTPDNFQSRRPNTSFCFLDIRSPGLGDTAMYLCATSRVSGVETQYFGPGTRLLVL.

The chain joins TRBV20-1 to TRBJ2-3, with D possibly TRBD1 on 6 matching bases. Per germline, CDR1 DFQATT and CDR2 SNEGSKA (reference sequence). V was clipped by 0 bases and J by 6 bases, with 19 bases between them. The CDR3 extends over 16 amino acids. CDR3 protein: CSARDWGRGEGDTQYF. The CDR3 DNA follows: TGCAGTGCTAGAGATTGGGGCAGGGGAGAAGGGGATACGCAGTATTTT.

This clonotype was seen only a few times. This chain uses TRBV5-1 with TRBJ1-6, with TRBD1 matching over 8 bases. V dropped 4 bases and J dropped 5; count of bases not matched to a gene: 8. The CDR3 covers 16 residues. Germline V gene lookup returns CDR1 SGHRS and CDR2 YFSETQ. The CDR3 bases are TGCGCCAGCAGCCCCGGGACAGGCCAAGATAATTCACCCCTCCACTTT. This codes for CASSPGTGQDNSPLHF.